These 22 T cell receptor beta chains were sequenced from one sample in a study of shared clonotypes between healthy human individuals (dated by TCRdb to about 2020). The library was produced with the immunoSEQ multiplex PCR assay. The table was pulled from immuneACCESS by TCRdb, which kept in-frame rearrangements only. Such tables lose some clones; where checked, under half of the loss comes from unresolved V genes, and the rest has no known cause. The sample contains about a million clones, around three quarters of them found a single time. Of the sample, roughly 1.5% falls within the top ten clones. The sequencing sample was made of memory CD4+ T cells sorted from blood. The meaning of the sample's cell subset or site label: CD45RA-negative fraction. These receptors all stem from a man aged 18 to 30 in good health.

The chain recombines TRBV9 with TRBJ2-3; 8 positions match TRBD2. Germline V gene sequence: CDR1 SGDLS, CDR2 YYNGEE. The CDR3 has 15 residues. J lost 1 base, V lost 4 bases, and 5 bases had no gene match. Here the CDR3 DNA reads TGTGCCAGCAGCTCGCGGGAGGTGGGCACAGATACGCAGTATTTT. Protein: CASSSREVGTDTQYF.

This chain joins TRBV5-4 and TRBJ2-2; 10 bases line up with TRBD2. V trimming: 4 bases; J trimming: 2 bases; junction bases outside the gene matches: 8. Germline values: CDR1 SGHNT, CDR2 YYREEE (reference sequence). The CDR3 loop spans 17 amino acids. This CDR3 reads CASSRSGGTKNTGELFF. The CDR3 nucleotides read TGTGCCAGCAGCCGTAGCGGGGGGACCAAAAACACCGGGGAGCTGTTTTTT.

The chain is built from TRBV27 and TRBJ1-3, with 8 bases aligning to TRBD1. The ends lost 6 bases at V and 4 bases at J; junction bases unmatched: 2. Germline-derived CDR1 and CDR2 are MNHEY and SMNVEV (reference sequence). The CDR3 is made up of 13 amino acids. The CDR3 DNA is TGTGCCAGCAGCAGGGGGCTCGGAAACACCATATATTTT. It translates to CASSRGLGNTIYF.

This clone was picked up one time. V gene TRBV7-2 combines with J gene TRBJ1-2; 7 bases line up with TRBD1. Germline lookup yields CDR1 SGHTA and CDR2 FQGNSA. The CDR3 has 15 amino acids. V trimming: 5 bases; J trimming: 3 bases; junction bases outside the gene matches: 9. CDR3 sequence: CASSLRQGRDYGYTF. The CDR3, as DNA: TGTGCCAGCAGCCTAAGACAGGGCAGGGACTATGGCTACACCTTC.

This clone was recorded a few times. Distinct nucleotide sequences in the sample also encode this CDR3. The chain employs TRBV2 and TRBJ1-5, with D unclear. Germline V CDR1 and CDR2: SNHLY, FYNNEI. Trimming took off 4 bases at V and 0 bases at J, with 4 bases between the two ends. The CDR3 covers 13 residues. CDR3 nucleotide sequence: TGTGCCAGCAGTGGAGATAGCAATCAGCCCCAGCATTTT. As protein: CASSGDSNQPQHF.

There are a few counts of this clone. This sequence joins TRBV19 and TRBJ1-6, with D maybe TRBD1 (5 bases). The CDR3 covers 16 residues. V shed 0 bases and J shed 9 bases, with 15 bases lying between them. From germline, CDR1 is LNHDA and CDR2 SQIVND (reference sequence). CDR3 protein: CASSIETAPKGSPLHF. The CDR3 DNA sequence: TGTGCCAGTAGTATAGAGACAGCCCCAAAGGGTTCACCCCTCCACTTT.

The chain joins TRBV4-1 to TRBJ2-5, with D perhaps matching TRBD1 or TRBD2 (6 bases each). The CDR3 length is 18 residues. The ends were cut back, 1 base at V and 4 bases at J, with 22 bases in the middle. Per germline, CDR1 MGHRA and CDR2 YSYEKL. The DNA of the CDR3 is TGCGCCAGCAGCCAAGTAGGAGGGGGTTCGACTTGGGGAGAGACCCAGTACTTC. Its translation is CASSQVGGGSTWGETQYF.

The chain recombines TRBV28 with TRBJ1-1, with D unclear. Trimming pared 5 bases from V and 5 bases from J, leaving 21 bases between. CDR1 and CDR2 from the germline V gene are MDHEN and SYDVKM. This CDR3 is built from 16 residues. The CDR3 region has the DNA TGTGCCAGCAGTACCCCGGGAGGGTTAAGAAGGACTGAAGCTTTCTTT. It yields the protein CASSTPGGLRRTEAFF.

This clone was seen only once. CDR3 bases: TGCGCCAGCAGTGAGGACTCCGCGTCCTCCTACGAGCAGTACTTC. Amino acids: CASSEDSASSYEQYF. This chain joins TRBV10-2 and TRBJ2-7; D call uncertain. Trimming pared 2 bases from V and 0 bases from J, leaving 11 bases between. Germline loops: CDR1 WSHSY, CDR2 SAAADI. The CDR3 has 15 amino acids.

The genes are TRBV10-1 and TRBJ2-5; no definite D call. V was shortened by 6 bases and J by 1 base, with 3 bases between the two germline ends. This CDR3 has 11 amino acids. In germline, CDR1 is WNHNN, CDR2 SYGVQD (reference sequence). CDR3 DNA: TGCGCCAGCAGAAGCCAAGAGACCCAGTACTTC. This translates into CASRSQETQYF.

The rearrangement uses TRBV2 and TRBJ1-1; D unclear. Germline V CDR1 and CDR2: SNHLY, FYNNEI. This CDR3 spans 14 amino acids. The V end lost 5 bases, the J end lost 1 base, and 11 bases lay between the germline ends. CDR3 coding DNA: TGTGCCAGCAGTAAAGGATTTGCGAACACTGAAGCTTTCTTT. Encoded protein: CASSKGFANTEAFF.

A note on this clone: This sample includes further DNA sequences coding for the same CDR3. The V call is TRBV7-2, the J call TRBJ2-2, with TRBD1 as a possible D gene (6 bases). The CDR3 consists of 14 residues. Germline CDR1 is SGHTA and CDR2 is FQGNSA. V dropped 1 base and J dropped 4 bases, with 7 bases sitting between them. CDR3 DNA: TGTGCCAGCAGCTTAGTAGGGGGCACCGGGGAGCTGTTTTTT. Translating it yields CASSLVGGTGELFF. The full variable domain, its missing parts supplied by reference TRBV7-2 and TRBJ2-2, is GAGVSQSPSNKVTEKGKDVELRCDPISGHTALYWYRQSLGQGLEFLIYFQGNSAPDKSGLPSDRFSAERTGGSVSTLTIQRTQQEDSAVYLCASSLVGGTGELFFGEGSRLTVL.

A note on this clone: Other nucleotide sequences in the sample specify the same CDR3. The chain combines TRBV9 with TRBJ2-1; 12 bases match TRBD1. Trimming at V came to 0 bases and at J to 7 bases, leaving 2 bases not matched to a gene. Germline V gene data show CDR1 as SGDLS and CDR2 as YYNGEE. The CDR3 is 15 residues long. Here the CDR3 DNA reads TGTGCCAGCAGCGTAGGGGGACAGGGGGCGAATGAGCAGTTCTTC. Its translation: CASSVGGQGANEQFF.

This clone was seen a few times. V and J are TRBV7-6 and TRBJ2-1; 12 nucleotides match TRBD2. Germline CDR1 reads SGHVS; CDR2 reads FNYEAQ. The CDR3 covers 20 residues. J gave up 0 bases and V 5 bases, and 14 bases lay outside the gene matches. CDR3 sequence (DNA): TGTGCCAGCAGCCCCGCCCCCCTAGCGGGAGGGCCGCGCTCCTACAATGAGCAGTTCTTC. This sequence encodes CASSPAPLAGGPRSYNEQFF.

The V gene is TRBV5-4, the J gene TRBJ1-2; 7 bases match TRBD1. V lost 3 bases to trimming and J lost 2 bases; unmatched junction nucleotides: 7. CDR3 size: 15 residues. Germline lookup yields CDR1 SGHNT and CDR2 YYREEE (reference sequence). CDR3 sequence: CASSSTGDANYGYTF. The CDR3 region has the DNA TGTGCCAGCAGCTCCACAGGGGATGCGAACTATGGCTACACCTTC.

This chain connects TRBV30 to TRBJ1-5, with 9 bases aligning to TRBD1. Germline CDR1 is GTSNPN and CDR2 is SVGIG (reference sequence). The CDR3 has 12 amino acids. V was clipped by 5 bases and J by 5 bases; unmatched bases: 1. For the CDR3, the DNA is TGTGCCTGGGGGGACAGGGATCAGCCCCAGCATTTT. Translation: CAWGDRDQPQHF.

The chain recombines TRBV18 with TRBJ2-5, with TRBD2 as a possible D gene (6 bases). CDR3 length: 15 amino acids. The V gene's germline CDR1 is KGHSH and CDR2 LQKENI. V was cut by 3 bases and J by 0 bases, with 11 bases left in between. The CDR3 nucleotides read TGTGCCAGCTCACCCTCGGGACTGCACCAAGAGACCCAGTACTTC. Its protein is CASSPSGLHQETQYF.

This chain links TRBV2 with TRBJ2-7; 8 bases agree with TRBD1. Germline CDR1 reads SNHLY; CDR2 reads FYNNEI. With 4 bases clipped from V and 1 base from J, the junction kept 12 bases outside the gene matches. There are 17 residues in the CDR3. The CDR3 DNA is TGTGCCAGCAGTGCACCCCGATCAGGGGGCAATTCCTACGAGCAGTACTTC. It codes for CASSAPRSGGNSYEQYF.

This clone was picked up a small number of times. The J gene is TRBJ2-7, the V gene TRBV29-1; D perhaps matches TRBD1 (6 bases). Germline V gene sequence: CDR1 SQVTM, CDR2 ANQGSEA. The CDR3 is 12 amino acids. Trimming cost V 7 bases and J 7 bases, with 17 bases left between them. The CDR3 loop reads CSALTQGREQYF. As DNA, the CDR3 is TGCAGCGCCCTGACACAGGGTAGGGAGCAGTACTTC.

The chain employs TRBV19 and TRBJ1-1; D gene ambiguous. Trimming removed 7 bases from V and 0 bases from J, with 9 bases in between. The CDR3 is made up of 13 amino acids. Looked up from germline, CDR1 is LNHDA and CDR2 is SQIVND (reference sequence). The CDR3 DNA reads as TGTGCCAGTAAGAGAACTATGAACACTGAAGCTTTCTTT. Its translation: CASKRTMNTEAFF.

V is TRBV5-1 and J is TRBJ1-4; TRBD1 agrees at 8 bases. V trimming: 3 bases; J trimming: 6 bases; junction bases outside the gene matches: 7. In germline, CDR1 is SGHRS, CDR2 YFSETQ. This CDR3 has 15 amino acids. The CDR3 nucleotides are TGCGCCAGCAGCTGGGGACAGGTGAATGATGAAAAACTGTTTTTT. Translated: CASSWGQVNDEKLFF.

The chain recombines TRBV2 with TRBJ1-2, with D unclear. Germline CDR1 reads SNHLY; CDR2 reads FYNNEI. Trimming took off 11 bases at V and 3 bases at J, with 16 bases between the two ends. This CDR3 has 13 amino acids. In DNA, the CDR3 is TGTGCCGGGAGGGTAGACGGTGACTATGGCTACACCTTC. Protein product: CAGRVDGDYGYTF.